This TCR beta chain was captured in a study of T cell clonality in common variable immunodeficiency. General study points: In common variable immunodeficiency, TCR beta chains reportedly carried fewer deletions and N-nucleotide insertions.

TCRdb keeps only in-frame clones here, not all; method: immunoSEQ multiplex PCR. The sample was found to contain 30,000 or so clones, and every one recurs. CDR1 is LNHDA, CDR2 SQIVND, per germline (reference sequence). The CDR3 is made up of 13 amino acids. After removal of 5 bases from V and 4 bases from J, the junction contained 3 bases not matched to a gene. In its sample, this clone was seen many times. The antigen remains undetermined. The read is 3 residues too short to cover the CDR3 end, so that end is filled in from the germline J gene. Sequenced material: peripheral blood mononuclear cells. This chain links TRBV19 with TRBJ1-2, with 8 bases that match TRBD1. The receptor was derived from a human donor with common variable immunodeficiency. This chain's CDR3 is CASSRQGRYGYTF. The sequenced part of the CDR3 DNA is TGTGCCAGTAGTCGACAGGGGCGCTATGGC.